A single sample is the source of the 23 T cell receptor beta chains below, sequenced in a study of radiation and T cells in renal cell carcinoma. TCRdb's table, derived via immunoSEQ multiplex PCR, lists solely in-frame clones and lacks some. The table lists about 65,000 clones, 70% to 80% of them singletons. The time point denotes: blood 2 weeks post-SBRT. Treatment of the sample: 15 Gy SBRT to primary tumor, nephrectomy 4 weeks later. Sequencing was performed on blood, taken from a patient whose treatment included radiotherapy and nephrectomy. The receptors shown here come from a man aged 55-75 years with renal cell carcinoma.

V and J are TRBV5-5 and TRBJ1-1; D may be TRBD1 (5 bases). The CDR3 length is 13 residues. Germline CDR1 and CDR2: SGHKS and YYEKEE (reference sequence). Deletions cut 0 bases from V and 4 bases from J, with 7 bases between. CDR3 amino acids: CASSLAGSTEAFF. The CDR3 coding sequence is TGTGCCAGCAGCTTGGCAGGGAGCACTGAAGCTTTCTTT. Drawing the rest from reference TRBV5-5 and TRBJ1-1, the complete variable domain is DAGVTQSPTHLIKTRGQQVTLRCSPISGHKSVSWYQQVLGQGPQFIFQYYEKEERGRGNFPDRFSARQFPNYSSELNVNALLLGDSALYLCASSLAGSTEAFFGQGTRLTVV.

The chain is built from TRBV11-2 and TRBJ1-1, with 8 bases aligning to TRBD1. V lost 4 bases, J lost 5 bases, and 9 bases stayed unmatched. CDR3 length: 15 residues. Looked up from germline, CDR1 is SGHAT and CDR2 is FQNNGV. In DNA form, the CDR3 reads TGTGCCAGCAGCTCAGGACAGGGAGGTCGAACTGAAGCTTTCTTT. Amino acid sequence: CASSSGQGGRTEAFF.

The chain is built from TRBV7-2 and TRBJ1-1; 10 positions agree with TRBD1. The V and J ends lost 1 base and 10 bases, in that order; junction bases with no gene match: 3. The V gene's germline CDR1 is SGHTA and CDR2 FQGNSA. The CDR3 is made up of 13 amino acids. This CDR3 is CASSLGRQGAAFF. DNA for the CDR3: TGTGCCAGCAGCTTAGGGCGACAGGGGGCAGCTTTCTTT.

The V and J genes are TRBV4-1 and TRBJ2-7; D is perhaps TRBD1 or TRBD2 (5 bases each). Trimming left V 1 base short and J 2 bases short, with 15 bases between. Looked up from germline, CDR1 is MGHRA and CDR2 is YSYEKL. The CDR3 is 16 residues long. In nucleotides, the CDR3 is TGCGCCAGCAGCCAAGGGTATGGGGACGGGACCTACGAGCAGTACTTC. It specifies CASSQGYGDGTYEQYF.

The chain is built from TRBV7-6 and TRBJ1-4; D is unresolved. V lost 5 bases, J lost 0 bases, and 13 bases lay in between. This CDR3 spans 16 amino acids. Germline CDR1 reads SGHVS; CDR2 reads FNYEAQ. For the CDR3, the DNA is TGTGCCAGCAGCCCCGAGGAACAGACAACTAATGAAAAACTGTTTTTT. This encodes CASSPEEQTTNEKLFF.

The chain couples TRBV7-3 to TRBJ2-2, with TRBD1 matching 10 bases. The V gene's germline CDR1 is SGHTA and CDR2 FQGTGA. This CDR3 is 17 amino acids long. The V and J ends lost 6 bases and 7 bases, in that order; junction bases with no gene match: 14. For the CDR3, the DNA is TGTGCCAGCAGAAAGACCGGGACAGGGGAACGCAACGGGGAGCTGTTTTTT. The encoded protein is CASRKTGTGERNGELFF. Drawing the rest from reference TRBV7-3 and TRBJ2-2, the complete variable domain is GAGVSQTPSNKVTEKGKYVELRCDPISGHTALYWYRQSLGQGPEFLIYFQGTGAADDSGLPNDRFFAVRPEGSVSTLKIQRTERGDSAVYLCASRKTGTGERNGELFFGEGSRLTVL.

This clone has a handful of counts. This chain connects TRBV19 to TRBJ2-7; 10 nucleotides agree with TRBD1. The CDR3 is 21 amino acids. V lost 7 bases to trimming and J lost 2 bases; unmatched junction nucleotides: 26. Germline assignment: CDR1 LNHDA and CDR2 SQIVND (reference sequence). CDR3 protein: CASNTCLFWGQGTPGAYEQYV. In DNA, the CDR3 is TGTGCCAGTAACACTTGTCTTTTCTGGGGACAGGGGACGCCAGGCGCCTACGAGCAGTACGTC.

The chain uses TRBV10-2 and TRBJ1-4; no firm D call. This CDR3 is 15 amino acids long. Deletions cut 0 bases from V and 0 bases from J, with 5 bases between. The V gene's germline CDR1 is WSHSY and CDR2 SAAADI. Here the CDR3 reads CASSESGSTNEKLFF. CDR3 in DNA: TGCGCCAGCAGTGAGTCTGGTTCAACTAATGAAAAACTGTTTTTT.

The V call is TRBV2, the J call TRBJ1-4; D is ambiguous. The germline V and J ends were trimmed by 2 bases and 0 bases, with 7 bases remaining between them. The CDR3 is made up of 15 amino acids. Looked up from germline, CDR1 is SNHLY and CDR2 is FYNNEI. The chain's CDR3 is CASSEYISTNEKLFF. Written as DNA, the CDR3 is TGTGCCAGCAGTGAATACATTTCAACTAATGAAAAACTGTTTTTT.

This clone was observed a single time. The CDR3, as DNA: TGTGCCAGCACCCGTGAGGGGGCAGTCACTGAAGCTTTCTTT. Translating gives CASTREGAVTEAFF. The chain has TRBV7-2 and TRBJ1-1; 7 bases agree with TRBD1. The CDR3 runs to 14 residues. Germline loops: CDR1 SGHTA, CDR2 FQGNSA. V lost 7 bases and J lost 4; bases outside the gene matches: 9.

The chain joins TRBV5-6 to TRBJ2-7; 9 positions match TRBD1. The CDR3 has 15 residues. Germline V gene lookup returns CDR1 SGHDT and CDR2 YYEEEE. The J segment lost 5 bases and the V segment lost 5 bases, leaving 11 bases of the junction unmatched. The CDR3 spells CASSPTGTGINEQYF. The DNA for the CDR3 is TGTGCCAGCAGTCCTACCGGGACAGGGATCAACGAGCAGTACTTC.

V usage is TRBV18 and J usage is TRBJ2-1; the match to TRBD2 covers 7 bases. Trimming cost V 2 bases and J 4 bases; bases outside gene matches: 17. The CDR3 runs 19 residues. Germline lookup yields CDR1 KGHSH and CDR2 LQKENI. CDR3 amino acids: CASSPWRDETSSDYNEQFF. CDR3 in DNA: TGTGCCAGCTCACCATGGCGGGACGAGACTAGCAGTGATTACAATGAGCAGTTCTTC.

Only a few counts were recorded for this clone. The gene calls are TRBV11-2 and TRBJ2-2, with TRBD1 matching 9 bases. Germline loops: CDR1 SGHAT, CDR2 FQNNGV. The CDR3 has 14 amino acids. V shed 7 bases and J 5 bases; nucleotides not matched to a gene: 5. CDR3 DNA: TGTGCCAGCAATCGACAGGGGGGTACCGGGGAGCTGTTTTTT. Translating it yields CASNRQGGTGELFF.

The chain uses TRBV10-3 and TRBJ2-3, with 7 bases aligning to TRBD2. CDR3 size: 14 residues. V was pared by 5 bases and J by 4 bases, with 6 bases of the junction left unmatched. Germline lookup yields CDR1 ENHRY and CDR2 SYGVKD. The CDR3 here is CAISRGLSSDTQYF. As DNA, the CDR3 is TGTGCCATCAGTAGGGGACTAAGTTCAGATACGCAGTATTTT.

In the case of this clone: Other DNA sequences of this sample code for an identical CDR3. This rearrangement joins TRBV27 to TRBJ2-5, with 7 nucleotides matching TRBD1. In germline, CDR1 is MNHEY, CDR2 SMNVEV (reference sequence). The V and J ends lost 4 bases and 2 bases, in that order; junction bases with no gene match: 4. The CDR3 contains 14 residues. CDR3 in amino acids: CASSSTGLQETQYF. CDR3 nucleotides: TGTGCCAGCAGTTCGACAGGGCTACAAGAGACCCAGTACTTC.

The rearrangement uses TRBV6-1 and TRBJ2-2; no definite D call. V was clipped by 7 bases and J by 1 base, with 10 bases between them. The CDR3 is 14 residues long. Germline values: CDR1 MNHNS, CDR2 SASEGT. For the CDR3, the DNA is TGTGCCAGCAACTTCGCCTTGAACACCGGGGAGCTGTTTTTT. As protein: CASNFALNTGELFF.

The chain carries TRBV10-1 and TRBJ2-7; D is undetermined. With 3 bases removed from V and 4 bases from J, the gap between germline ends came to 16 bases. The CDR3 contains 15 residues. The germline CDR1 and CDR2 sequences are WNHNN and SYGVQD (reference sequence). The CDR3 loop is CASSEGLGSHYEQYF. The DNA of the CDR3 is TGCGCCAGCAGTGAAGGGCTGGGGTCCCATTACGAGCAGTACTTC.

The chain carries TRBV12-2 and TRBJ2-7; the table calls TRBD1, which could not be checked here. TRBV12-2 is deemed a pseudogene. The CDR3 consists of 16 residues. Written as DNA, the CDR3 is TGTGCAAGTCGCTTAGCTGGGGACAGGGGATCCTACGAGCAGTACGTC. Encoded protein: CASRLAGDRGSYEQYV.

The genes are TRBV9 and TRBJ2-1; TRBD2 matches 16 bases. Germline CDR1 SGDLS, CDR2 YYNGEE. CDR3 size: 15 residues. V was pared by 5 bases and J by 10 bases, with 6 bases of the junction left unmatched. CDR3: CASRPGLAGGREQFF. CDR3 nucleotide sequence: TGTGCCAGCAGGCCGGGACTAGCGGGAGGGAGGGAGCAGTTCTTC.

The chain recombines TRBV29-1 with TRBJ2-1; 12 bases match TRBD2. The CDR3 loop spans 15 amino acids. With 4 bases clipped from V and 5 bases from J, the junction kept 6 bases outside the gene matches. CDR1 is SQVTM, CDR2 ANQGSEA, per germline. The CDR3 nucleotides read TGCAGCGTTGGCCTAGCGGGAGGGTCGGACAATGAGCAGTTCTTC. Residues: CSVGLAGGSDNEQFF.

The genes are TRBV9 and TRBJ1-1, with TRBD1 as a possible D gene (5 bases). Germline lookup yields CDR1 SGDLS and CDR2 YYNGEE. This CDR3 has 13 amino acids. V lost 5 bases to trimming and J lost 3 bases, with 11 bases between them. This CDR3 reads CASSTGTHTEAFF. The CDR3 bases are TGTGCCAGCAGTACCGGGACCCACACTGAAGCTTTCTTT.

This clone was counted only a few times. The V gene is TRBV7-9, the J gene TRBJ2-5; 11 bases fit TRBD1. V was pared by 5 bases and J by 3 bases, with 11 bases of the junction left unmatched. Germline-derived CDR1 and CDR2 are SEHNR and FQNEAQ (reference sequence). The CDR3 is 17 residues long. CDR3 amino acids: CASSPGPGQGGEETQYF. The CDR3 DNA sequence: TGTGCCAGCAGCCCGGGACCGGGACAGGGGGGCGAAGAGACCCAGTACTTC.

The chain couples TRBV10-3 to TRBJ2-2, with a weak D call TRBD2 (6 bases). V lost 9 bases, J lost 2 bases, and 16 bases lay in between. The CDR3 contains 15 residues. Germline V lookup: CDR1 ENHRY, CDR2 SYGVKD. The CDR3 nucleotides read TGTGCCATAAGTAGGAGGGCCCCAAACACCGGGGAGCTGTTTTTT. The encoded protein is CAISRRAPNTGELFF.